These 12 T cell receptor beta chains were sequenced from one sample in a study of T cell changes during pregnancy in multiple sclerosis. Generated by immunoSEQ multiplex PCR, the TCRdb table keeps only in-frame clones and is missing some. The sample shows about 70,000 clones, 75% to 95% of them seen only once. The sequenced sample was peripheral blood, obtained in the first trimester of pregnancy. The receptors were gathered from a female donor with multiple sclerosis, enrolled in a pregnancy study.

The chain combines TRBV14 with TRBJ2-1; TRBD1 matches at 8 bases. The CDR3 covers 15 residues. Germline V gene sequence: CDR1 SGHDN, CDR2 FVKESK. V shed 5 bases and J 3 bases; nucleotides not matched to a gene: 6. The CDR3 protein is CASSRTGNLYNEQFF. The CDR3 bases are TGTGCCAGCAGCAGGACAGGGAATCTCTACAATGAGCAGTTCTTC.

The J gene is TRBJ2-1, the V gene TRBV5-1; 15 bases align to TRBD2. Germline trimming cut 4 bases from V and 7 bases from J; bases unmatched to any gene: 3. The CDR3 contains 15 residues. The germline V gene encodes CDR1 SGHRS and CDR2 YFSETQ. CDR3 DNA sequence: TGCGCCAGCAGCCCGGGACTAGCGGGAGGTAATGAGCAGTTCTTC. Its protein product is CASSPGLAGGNEQFF.

This chain uses TRBV7-6 with TRBJ1-6; no reliable D call. The CDR3 has 16 amino acids. Germline loops: CDR1 SGHVS, CDR2 FNYEAQ. The V end lost 2 bases, the J end lost 0 bases, and 8 bases lay between the germline ends. In nucleotides, the CDR3 is TGTGCCAGCAGCTTACGGGAGAGCTCCTATAATTCACCCCTCCACTTT. It translates to CASSLRESSYNSPLHF.

The J gene is TRBJ1-5, the V gene TRBV5-6; D unclear. The germline gives CDR1 SGHDT, CDR2 YYEEEE. V dropped 0 bases and J dropped 1 base, with 8 bases sitting between them. The CDR3 has 15 amino acids. The CDR3 here is CASSLAQLSNQPQHF. CDR3 coding DNA: TGTGCCAGCAGCTTGGCACAGCTCAGCAATCAGCCCCAGCATTTT.

The chain couples TRBV2 to TRBJ1-1; D unclear. The V gene's germline CDR1 is SNHLY and CDR2 FYNNEI. Trimming pared 2 bases from V and 3 bases from J, leaving 19 bases between. The CDR3 is 17 residues long. The CDR3 protein is CASSENSGLRVDTEAFF. The CDR3 DNA follows: TGTGCCAGCAGTGAAAATAGTGGCTTGAGGGTTGACACTGAAGCTTTCTTT.

Only one count was recorded for this clone. This chain connects TRBV4-1 to TRBJ2-7; tentatively, D is TRBD1 (5 bases). The CDR3 is made up of 15 amino acids. Germline CDR1 and CDR2: MGHRA and YSYEKL. Between the trimmed V and J ends, which lost 0 bases and 6 bases, there was a span of 15 bases. This chain's CDR3 is CASSQEVSLGVEQYF. CDR3 DNA: TGCGCCAGCAGCCAAGAAGTCAGCCTAGGGGTCGAGCAGTACTTC.

The chain has TRBV6-1 and TRBJ2-2, with TRBD2 identical over 9 bases. The ends lost 7 bases at V and 5 bases at J; junction bases unmatched: 8. The CDR3 is 15 amino acids. Germline assignment: CDR1 MNHNS and CDR2 SASEGT. The chain's CDR3 is CASNPAGGGTGELFF. DNA for the CDR3: TGTGCCAGCAACCCAGCGGGAGGAGGTACCGGGGAGCTGTTTTTT.

V is TRBV2 and J is TRBJ2-7, with 7 bases aligning to TRBD2. The V segment lost 1 base and the J segment 3 bases; nucleotides outside the gene matches: 6. The CDR3 length is 15 residues. Per germline, CDR1 SNHLY and CDR2 FYNNEI. The CDR3 spells CASSEVQRGYYEQYF. As DNA, the CDR3 is TGTGCCAGCAGTGAAGTGCAGCGGGGCTACTACGAGCAGTACTTC.

V gene TRBV5-4 combines with J gene TRBJ2-1; 9 bases map to TRBD1. V trimming: 1 base; J trimming: 7 bases; junction bases outside the gene matches: 21. This CDR3 comprises 20 residues. Germline V gene data show CDR1 as SGHNT and CDR2 as YYREEE (reference sequence). The CDR3 region is CASSLPGRDRVSPEENEQFF. The CDR3, as DNA: TGTGCCAGCAGCTTGCCGGGTCGGGACAGGGTCTCACCGGAGGAGAATGAGCAGTTCTTC.

The chain has TRBV7-8 and TRBJ2-2, with 11 bases aligning to TRBD2. Per germline, CDR1 SGHVS and CDR2 FQNEAQ. This CDR3 has 16 residues. The trim removed 5 bases at V and 5 bases at J, leaving 7 bases unmatched. CDR3 DNA: TGTGCCAGCAGCCCCCTTAGCGGGAGGGCGACCGGGGAGCTGTTTTTT. It translates to CASSPLSGRATGELFF.

The chain links TRBV7-9 to TRBJ1-1; 9 positions agree with TRBD1. Germline V gene sequence: CDR1 SEHNR, CDR2 FQNEAQ (reference sequence). V dropped 0 bases and J dropped 1; count of bases not matched to a gene: 6. This CDR3 is 17 amino acids long. DNA for the CDR3: TGTGCCAGCAGCTTAGCGCTAAGGACAGGGGCGAACACTGAAGCTTTCTTT. Its translation is CASSLALRTGANTEAFF.

V and J are TRBV29-1 and TRBJ2-2; TRBD2 aligns across 8 bases. The germline CDR1 and CDR2 sequences are SQVTM and ANQGSEA. CDR3 length: 16 amino acids. Trimming removed 0 bases from V and 8 bases from J; junction bases left unmatched: 11. The CDR3 DNA is TGCAGCGTTGAAGATTTCGAGCGGGAGCCAACAGGGGAGCTGTTTTTT. Encoded protein: CSVEDFEREPTGELFF.